This T cell receptor beta chain originates from a study of blood T cell repertoires in COVID-19. Overall study context: The United States, Italy and Spain provided the acute and convalescent COVID-19 samples. Sources were T cells, B-cell-depleted T cells, or PBMCs; the material itself was cDNA or gDNA.

Under the authors' procedure: The authors estimated nucleated cell counts from reference gene primer amplification. Produced via immunoSEQ multiplex PCR; TCRdb's table is partial and in-frame only. D and trimming were read from the DNA, whereas the V and J calls and clone size are those reported in that table. The sample holds under 150,000 clones, approximately 85% seen once. Sequenced: peripheral blood. This TCR derives from a woman aged 55-70 years with COVID-19, enrolled during active disease.

The DNA of the CDR3 is TGTGCCAGCAGTTTCGAGGGGGCCTACGAGCAGTACTTC. As protein: CASSFEGAYEQYF. The chain links TRBV28 to TRBJ2-7; D possibly corresponds to TRBD1 (6 bases). The V end was cut by 3 bases, the J end by 2 bases, with 8 bases between. CDR1 and CDR2 from the germline V gene are MDHEN and SYDVKM. The CDR3 has 13 residues.